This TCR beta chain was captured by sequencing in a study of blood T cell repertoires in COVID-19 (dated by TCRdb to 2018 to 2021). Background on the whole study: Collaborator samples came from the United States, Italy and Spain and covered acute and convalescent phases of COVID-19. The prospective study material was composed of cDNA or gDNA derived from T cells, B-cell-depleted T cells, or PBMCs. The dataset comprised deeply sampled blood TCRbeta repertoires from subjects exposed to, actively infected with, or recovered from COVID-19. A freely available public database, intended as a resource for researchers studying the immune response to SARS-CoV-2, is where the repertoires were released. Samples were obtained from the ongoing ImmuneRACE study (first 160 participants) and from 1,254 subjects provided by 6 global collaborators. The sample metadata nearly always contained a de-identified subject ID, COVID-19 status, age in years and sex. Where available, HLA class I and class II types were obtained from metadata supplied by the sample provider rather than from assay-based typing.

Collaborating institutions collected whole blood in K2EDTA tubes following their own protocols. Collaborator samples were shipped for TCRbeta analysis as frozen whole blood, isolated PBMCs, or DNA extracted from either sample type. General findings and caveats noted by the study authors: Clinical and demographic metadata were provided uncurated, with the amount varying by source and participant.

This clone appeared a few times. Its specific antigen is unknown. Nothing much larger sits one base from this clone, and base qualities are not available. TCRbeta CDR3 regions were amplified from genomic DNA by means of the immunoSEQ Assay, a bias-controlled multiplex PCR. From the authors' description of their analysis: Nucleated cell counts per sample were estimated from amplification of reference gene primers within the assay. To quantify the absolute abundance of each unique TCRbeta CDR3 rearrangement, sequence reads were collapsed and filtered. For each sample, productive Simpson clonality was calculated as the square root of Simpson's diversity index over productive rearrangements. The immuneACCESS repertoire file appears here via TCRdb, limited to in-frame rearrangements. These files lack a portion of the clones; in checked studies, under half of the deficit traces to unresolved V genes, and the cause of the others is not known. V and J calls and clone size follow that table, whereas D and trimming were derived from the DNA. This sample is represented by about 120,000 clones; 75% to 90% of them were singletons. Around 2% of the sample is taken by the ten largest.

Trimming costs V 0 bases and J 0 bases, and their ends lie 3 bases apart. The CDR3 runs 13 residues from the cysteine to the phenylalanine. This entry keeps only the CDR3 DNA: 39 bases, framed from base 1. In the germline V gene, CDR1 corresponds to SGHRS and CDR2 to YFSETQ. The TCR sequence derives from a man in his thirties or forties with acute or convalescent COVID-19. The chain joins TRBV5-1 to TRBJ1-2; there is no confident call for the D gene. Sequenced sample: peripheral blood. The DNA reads TGCGCCAGCAGCTTGGACACTAACTATGGCTACACCTTC. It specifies CASSLDTNYGYTF.